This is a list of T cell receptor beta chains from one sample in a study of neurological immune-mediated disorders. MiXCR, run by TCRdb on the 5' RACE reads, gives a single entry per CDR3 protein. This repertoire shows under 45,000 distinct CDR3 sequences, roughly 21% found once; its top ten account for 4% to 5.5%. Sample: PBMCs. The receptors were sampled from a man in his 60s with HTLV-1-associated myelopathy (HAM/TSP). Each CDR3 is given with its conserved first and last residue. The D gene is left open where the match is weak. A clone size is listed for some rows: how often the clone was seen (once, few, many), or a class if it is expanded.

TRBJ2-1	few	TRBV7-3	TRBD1	CASSASGGRYEQFF	TGTGCCAGCAGCGCCTCAGGGGGAAGGTATGAGCAGTTCTTC
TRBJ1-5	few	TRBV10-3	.	CAIKRSGEPQHF	TGTGCCATCAAACGATCGGGGGAGCCCCAGCATTTT
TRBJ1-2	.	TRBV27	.	CASSLSSVSNYGYTF	TGTGCCAGCAGTTTATCTTCCGTCTCCAACTATGGCTACACCTTC
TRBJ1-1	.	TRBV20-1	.	CSASRGVWGQPSLAFF	TGCAGTGCTAGCCGGGGCGTCTGGGGTCAACCTAGTTTAGCTTTCTTT
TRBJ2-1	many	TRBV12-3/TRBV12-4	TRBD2	CASRRPGLPHNEQFF	TGTGCCAGCAGAAGACCGGGACTACCACACAATGAGCAGTTCTTC
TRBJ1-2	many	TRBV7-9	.	CASSLAPNYGYTF	TGTGCCAGCAGCCTGGCACCCAACTATGGCTACACCTTC
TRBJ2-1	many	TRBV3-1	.	CASSQANSYNEQFF	TGTGCCAGCAGCCAGGCGAACTCCTACAATGAGCAGTTCTTC
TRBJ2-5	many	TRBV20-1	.	CSARVNSGGMVKTQYF	TGCAGTGCTAGAGTAAATTCCGGCGGGATGGTAAAGACCCAGTACTTC
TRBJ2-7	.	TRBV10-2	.	CASSLPGDLYYEQYF	TGCGCCAGCAGTCTCCCGGGGGACCTTTACTACGAGCAGTACTTC
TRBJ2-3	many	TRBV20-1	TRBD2	CSARDRASGRQDTQYF	TGCAGTGCTAGAGATCGGGCTAGCGGGAGGCAGGATACGCAGTATTTT
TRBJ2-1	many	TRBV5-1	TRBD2	CASSPLGGSGYNEQFF	TGCGCCAGCAGCCCTTTGGGAGGGAGCGGCTACAATGAGCAGTTCTTC
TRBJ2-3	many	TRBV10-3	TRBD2	CAISESSGLATDTQYF	TGTGCCATCAGTGAATCCTCGGGACTAGCGACAGATACGCAGTATTTT
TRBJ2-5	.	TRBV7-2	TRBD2	CASSPQRGGSGETQYF	TGTGCCAGCAGCCCCCAGCGGGGGGGTTCAGGGGAGACCCAGTACTTC
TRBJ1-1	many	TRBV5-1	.	CASSLDSNTEAFF	TGCGCCAGCAGCTTGGACAGTAACACTGAAGCTTTCTTT
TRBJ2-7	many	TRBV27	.	CASRSTGGGEQYF	TGTGCCAGCAGATCAACAGGGGGGGGCGAGCAGTACTTC
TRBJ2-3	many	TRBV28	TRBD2	CASSSGTTSLHTQYF	TGTGCCAGCAGTTCCGGGACTACCTCATTACATACGCAGTATTTT
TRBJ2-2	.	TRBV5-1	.	CASSLFGELFF	TGCGCCAGCAGCTTGTTCGGGGAGCTGTTTTTT
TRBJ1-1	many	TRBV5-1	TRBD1	CASSVLTGVNTEAFF	TGCGCCAGCAGCGTCCTGACAGGGGTAAACACTGAAGCTTTCTTT
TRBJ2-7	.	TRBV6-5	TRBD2	CASKRAGDYEQYF	TGTGCCAGCAAGCGGGCGGGAGACTACGAGCAGTACTTC
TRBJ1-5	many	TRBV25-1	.	CASSEFSGSNQPQHF	TGTGCCAGCAGTGAATTTTCAGGAAGCAATCAGCCCCAGCATTTT
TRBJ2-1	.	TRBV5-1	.	CASSLGRDDNEQFF	TGCGCCAGCAGCTTGGGCCGGGACGACAATGAGCAGTTCTTC
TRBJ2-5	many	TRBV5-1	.	CASSLTGKGETQYF	TGCGCCAGCAGCTTGACAGGGAAGGGAGAGACCCAGTACTTC
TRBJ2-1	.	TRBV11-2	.	CASSFYICSARDPGELGWEQFF	.
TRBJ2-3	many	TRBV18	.	CASSPGTVSTDTQYF	TGTGCCAGCTCACCAGGGACGGTGAGCACAGATACGCAGTATTTT
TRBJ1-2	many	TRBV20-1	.	CSARLDSNYGYTF	TGCAGTGCTAGACTCGATTCTAACTATGGCTACACCTTC
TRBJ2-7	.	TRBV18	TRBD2	CASSPPSGSRGDQYF	TGTGCCAGCTCGCCCCCTAGCGGGAGTCGGGGTGATCAGTACTTC